Listed below are T cell receptor beta chains from one sample, sequenced in a study of blood T cell repertoires in COVID-19. Libraries were prepared by immunoSEQ multiplex PCR; TCRdb keeps only in-frame clonotypes and omits some of them. The table lists about 270,000 clones, 85% to 90% of them singletons. Sequencing was performed on PBMCs or T cells enriched from blood (not recorded which). These receptors were taken from a woman between 18 and 29 years old who had recovered from COVID-19. The CDR3 runs from the conserved cysteine through the conserved F or W. D genes are given only for firm matches. Some rows mark clone size as missing; the rest say once, few, many or name a class of expanded clone.

d_call: -; clone_size: -; j_call: TRBJ1-5; v_call: TRBV11-3; cdr3_nt: TGTGCCAGCAGCTTAGCCCCCCCCCGGAAGAGGAGCAATCAGCCCCAGCATTTT; cdr3_aa: CASSLAPPRKRSNQPQHF
d_call: TRBD2; clone_size: -; j_call: TRBJ2-3; v_call: TRBV2; cdr3_nt: TGTGCCAGCAGTCCCCTAGCGGGGGGCGTAGATACGCAGTATTTT; cdr3_aa: CASSPLAGGVDTQYF
d_call: -; clone_size: -; j_call: TRBJ1-5; v_call: TRBV15; cdr3_nt: TGTGCCACCAGCAGAGATCGAGGACACGGACTAATTAATCAGCCCCAGCATTTT; cdr3_aa: CATSRDRGHGLINQPQHF
d_call: TRBD1; clone_size: -; j_call: TRBJ1-4; v_call: TRBV3-1/TRBV3-2; cdr3_nt: TGTGCCAGCAGGCAAACAGGGGGCGAGCTAGCTAATGAAAAACTGTTTTTT; cdr3_aa: CASRQTGGELANEKLFF
d_call: TRBD1; clone_size: -; j_call: TRBJ1-1; v_call: TRBV5-4; cdr3_nt: TGTGCCAGCAGCTCGGGACAGGGAATGAACACTGAAGCTTTCTTT; cdr3_aa: CASSSGQGMNTEAFF
d_call: TRBD1; clone_size: -; j_call: TRBJ2-7; v_call: TRBV6-5; cdr3_nt: TGTGCCAGCAGTTACCGGCTGGGACAGGGCCCGGGGGAGCAGTACTTC; cdr3_aa: CASSYRLGQGPGEQYF
d_call: TRBD1; clone_size: -; j_call: TRBJ1-2; v_call: TRBV5-1; cdr3_nt: TGCGCCAGCAGCTTGGCAGGGGGACTGAGCGGCTACACCTTC; cdr3_aa: CASSLAGGLSGYTF
d_call: -; clone_size: -; j_call: TRBJ1-5; v_call: TRBV10-1; cdr3_nt: TGCGCCAGCAGCGCAGGGATTTCGCAGCCCCAGCATTTT; cdr3_aa: CASSAGISQPQHF
d_call: -; clone_size: -; j_call: TRBJ1-1; v_call: TRBV12-3/TRBV12-4; cdr3_nt: TGTGCCAGCAGTTTGAGCGCTGAAGCTTTCTTT; cdr3_aa: CASSLSAEAFF
d_call: TRBD1; clone_size: -; j_call: TRBJ2-1; v_call: TRBV19; cdr3_nt: TGTGCCAGTAGTACCCACTCAGGGGGAAATGAGCAGTTCTTC; cdr3_aa: CASSTHSGGNEQFF
d_call: TRBD2; clone_size: -; j_call: TRBJ2-7; v_call: TRBV4-2; cdr3_nt: TGTGCCAGCAGCCAAGAAAAGGTAGGGCTAGCGGGGGCCTACGAGCAGTACTTC; cdr3_aa: CASSQEKVGLAGAYEQYF
d_call: -; clone_size: few; j_call: TRBJ1-2; v_call: TRBV5-6; cdr3_nt: TGTGCCAGCGCCCCGGGGTACACTAACTATGGCTACACCTTC; cdr3_aa: CASAPGYTNYGYTF
d_call: TRBD1; clone_size: -; j_call: TRBJ2-7; v_call: TRBV6-1; cdr3_nt: TGTGCCAGCAGTGCAGACAGGGTATGGTCTACTTACTACGAGCAGTACTTC; cdr3_aa: CASSADRVWSTYYEQYF
d_call: TRBD1; clone_size: -; j_call: TRBJ1-6; v_call: TRBV7-2; cdr3_nt: TGTGCCAGCAGCCGGGGTCGGACAGGGGATAATTCACCCCTCCACTTT; cdr3_aa: CASSRGRTGDNSPLHF
d_call: TRBD1; clone_size: -; j_call: TRBJ1-4; v_call: TRBV5-1; cdr3_nt: TGCGCCAGCAGCTTGGGGGACAGGGGGATAAACAATGAAAAACTGTTTTTT; cdr3_aa: CASSLGDRGINNEKLFF
d_call: TRBD2; clone_size: -; j_call: TRBJ2-5; v_call: TRBV7-7; cdr3_nt: TGTGCTAGCAGCACGGGGACTAGCGGGGGGGCATGGGAGACCCAGTACTTC; cdr3_aa: CASSTGTSGGAWETQYF